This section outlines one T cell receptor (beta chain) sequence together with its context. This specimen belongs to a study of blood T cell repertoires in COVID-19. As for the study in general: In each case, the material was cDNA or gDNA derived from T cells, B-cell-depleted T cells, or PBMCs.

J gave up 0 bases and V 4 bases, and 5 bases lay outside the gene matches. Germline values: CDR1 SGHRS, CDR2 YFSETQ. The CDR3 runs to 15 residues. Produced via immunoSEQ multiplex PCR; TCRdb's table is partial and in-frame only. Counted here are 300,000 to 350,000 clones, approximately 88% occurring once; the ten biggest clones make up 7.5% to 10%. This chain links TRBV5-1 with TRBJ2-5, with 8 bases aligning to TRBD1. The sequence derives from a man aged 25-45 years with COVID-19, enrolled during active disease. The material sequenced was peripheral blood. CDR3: CASSTGQGYQETQYF. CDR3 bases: TGCGCCAGCAGCACCGGACAGGGATACCAAGAGACCCAGTACTTC.